The 10 T cell receptor beta chains in this list originate from one sample, sequenced in a study of blood T cell repertoires in COVID-19. Sequencing used immunoSEQ multiplex PCR; TCRdb keeps in-frame clones, though not all of them. The table includes about 400,000 clones, 86% detected once. Sequenced sample: peripheral blood. These TCRs come from a woman aged 25 to 45 with active or convalescent COVID-19.

The chain has TRBV19 and TRBJ2-2; 7 bases match TRBD1. There are 15 residues in the CDR3. CDR1 and CDR2 from the germline V gene are LNHDA and SQIVND (reference sequence). V was pared by 3 bases and J by 7 bases, with 8 bases of the junction left unmatched. The DNA for the CDR3 is TGTGCCAGTAGTATCCCAGGGGGTTCGGTCGGGGAGCTGTTTTTT. Protein product: CASSIPGGSVGELFF.

The rearrangement uses TRBV4-1 and TRBJ2-1; D is perhaps TRBD2 (5 bases). The CDR3 spans 14 residues. V was clipped by 4 bases and J by 5 bases, with 12 bases between them. Germline values: CDR1 MGHRA, CDR2 YSYEKL. The CDR3 loop reads CASSLPDGDNEQFF. Here the CDR3 DNA reads TGCGCCAGCAGCCTCCCGGACGGGGACAATGAGCAGTTCTTC.

This clone was detected only a few times. V is TRBV6-2 or TRBV6-3 and J is TRBJ2-1; weak D call: TRBD1 (6 bases). The CDR3 runs to 15 residues. The V gene lost 1 base and the J gene lost 2 bases, with 9 bases spanning the gap. Looked up from germline, CDR1 is MNHEY and CDR2 is SVGEGT. CDR3 in amino acids: CASSYYREPYNEQFF. In DNA form, the CDR3 reads TGTGCCAGCAGTTACTACAGGGAGCCCTACAATGAGCAGTTCTTC.

V and J are TRBV5-6 and TRBJ2-6, with TRBD2 as a possible D gene (6 bases). CDR1 and CDR2 (germline): SGHDT, YYEEEE. The CDR3 sequence is 18 residues long. Trimming removed 0 bases from V and 1 base from J, with 14 bases in between. The DNA of the CDR3 is TGTGCCAGCAGCTTGGGGGCTAGCGAAATGTCTGGGGCCAACGTCCTGACTTTC. Protein product: CASSLGASEMSGANVLTF.

This rearrangement joins TRBV19 to TRBJ2-1; 9 bases agree with TRBD1. The J segment lost 4 bases and the V segment lost 8 bases, leaving 9 bases of the junction unmatched. CDR1 LNHDA and CDR2 SQIVND come from the germline V gene (reference sequence). The CDR3 loop spans 15 amino acids. CDR3 in DNA: TGTGCCAGTGGATCCCGGGACAGGGAATACAATGAGCAGTTCTTC. Translation: CASGSRDREYNEQFF. The whole variable domain, filled in from reference TRBV19 and TRBJ2-1, reads DGGITQSPKYLFRKEGQNVTLSCEQNLNHDAMYWYRQDPGQGLRLIYYSQIVNDFQKGDIAEGYSVSREKKESFPLTVTSAQKNPTAFYLCASGSRDREYNEQFFGPGTRLTVL.

The chain has TRBV4-1 and TRBJ1-1, with D possibly matching TRBD1 (5 bases). CDR3 length equals 15 residues. The germline V gene encodes CDR1 MGHRA and CDR2 YSYEKL. The V gene lost 1 base and the J gene lost 5 bases, with 14 bases spanning the gap. CDR3 sequence reads: CASSQVGTGRTEAFF. Written as DNA, the CDR3 is TGCGCCAGCAGCCAAGTCGGTACAGGACGAACTGAAGCTTTCTTT.

In its sample, this clone was seen a few times. The chain carries TRBV19 and TRBJ1-5; D unresolved. Germline CDR1 LNHDA, CDR2 SQIVND (reference sequence). Trimming took 5 bases from V and 4 from J, leaving 12 bases between them. CDR3 length: 14 residues. DNA of the CDR3: TGTGCCAGTAGTGTGAACGAGAGGAATCAGCCCCAGCATTTT. Translation: CASSVNERNQPQHF.

This chain uses TRBV19 with TRBJ2-2; no clear D gene. Trimming removed 5 bases from V and 1 base from J, with 8 bases in between. CDR1 is LNHDA, CDR2 SQIVND, per germline (reference sequence). This CDR3 has 14 residues. The DNA for the CDR3 is TGTGCCAGTAGTGTCCCACAGAACACCGGGGAGCTGTTTTTT. This sequence encodes CASSVPQNTGELFF.

The chain recombines TRBV5-6 with TRBJ1-4, with 8 bases matching TRBD1. V dropped 2 bases and J dropped 8; count of bases not matched to a gene: 11. CDR1 is SGHDT, CDR2 YYEEEE, per germline. The CDR3 runs 16 residues. DNA of the CDR3: TGTGCCAGCAGCTTATCGGACAGGGTGGTCGTAGAAAAACTGTTTTTT. This codes for CASSLSDRVVVEKLFF.

This chain links TRBV3-1 (or the pseudogene TRBV3-2) with TRBJ2-7; D ambiguous. Trimming left V 4 bases short and J 6 bases short, with 16 bases between. This CDR3 comprises 14 residues. From germline, CDR1 is LGHDT and CDR2 YNNKEL (reference sequence). The DNA of the CDR3 is TGTGCCAGCAGCCCGCAAGTAGTATCCGCCGAGCAGTACTTC. It translates to CASSPQVVSAEQYF.